These 14 T cell receptor beta chains were all obtained from the same sample, sequenced in a study of blood T cells in healthy people across ages. Alongside a J-beta primer mix, a sample-barcoded 5' primer served in a second PCR lasting roughly 7 to 12 cycles. In TCRdb, the 5' RACE reads were re-called with MiXCR into one record per CDR3 protein. The table shows more than 650,000 distinct CDR3 sequences, with about a fifth occurring only once. The sequencing sample was made of blood. These receptor sequences come from a man between 65 and 85 years old in good health.

This clonotype was counted at least ten times. V gene TRBV18 combines with J gene TRBJ1-2; perhaps TRBD1 as D (5 bases). Trimming removed 3 bases at V and 2 bases at J, with 10 bases between. The germline V gene has CDR1 KGHSH and CDR2 LQKENI. The CDR3 is 14 residues long. The CDR3 DNA is TGTGCCAGCTCACCCGATACAGGAAACTATGGCTACACCTTC. It codes for CASSPDTGNYGYTF.

The chain joins TRBV18 to TRBJ2-2, with D maybe TRBD1 (6 bases). In germline, CDR1 is KGHSH, CDR2 LQKENI. The CDR3 length is 16 residues. V was trimmed by 7 bases and J by 0 bases, leaving 15 bases between them. CDR3 in amino acids: CASFPTGTSNTGELFF. CDR3 DNA sequence: TGTGCCAGCTTCCCGACAGGAACTTCGAACACCGGGGAGCTGTTTTTT.

Note on this clonotype: The conserved phenylalanine or tryptophan normally closing the CDR3 is absent here, so this likely arose from a read error. This chain uses TRBV4-3 with TRBJ2-3; weak D call: TRBD1 (5 bases). The germline V gene has CDR1 LGHNA and CDR2 YSLEER. CDR3 size: 16 residues. Trimming stripped 0 bases from V and 3 bases from J, with 13 bases between. CDR3: CASSQDLIGATDTQYL. The CDR3 nucleotides read TGCGCCAGCAGCCAAGATCTTATAGGGGCGACAGATACGCAGTATCTT.

This clonotype was detected a few times. V is TRBV29-1 and J is TRBJ2-5; the match to TRBD1 covers 11 bases. The V gene's germline CDR1 is SQVTM and CDR2 ANQGSEA. V lost 7 bases, J lost 5 bases, and 6 bases stayed unmatched. CDR3 length equals 13 residues. CDR3 sequence reads: CSAGTGGLETQYF. The CDR3 DNA reads TGCAGCGCTGGGACAGGGGGATTGGAGACCCAGTACTTC. Filled out from reference TRBV29-1 and TRBJ2-5, the complete variable domain reads SAVISQKPSRDICQRGTSLTIQCQVDSQVTMMFWYRQQPGQSLTLIATANQGSEATYESGFVIDKFPISRPNLTFSTLTVSNMSPEDSSIYLCSAGTGGLETQYFGPGTRLLVL.

For this clonotype: One end of the junction varies from germline; a read error may be responsible. This chain joins TRBV20-1 and TRBJ2-5; 9 bases agree with TRBD2. Germline V gene sequence: CDR1 DFQATT, CDR2 SNEGSKA (reference sequence). The CDR3 extends over 16 amino acids. The CDR3 region has the DNA TGCAGTGCCAGAGATCTTAGACTAGCGGACCAAGAGACCCAGTACTTC. Translation: CSARDLRLADQETQYF.

CDR3 coding DNA: TGTGCCAGCAGTTACACCCAACTAGCGGGGGGACAAAACGATGAGCAGTTCTTC. The encoded protein is CASSYTQLAGGQNDEQFF. The V gene is TRBV6-5, the J gene TRBJ2-1; TRBD2 matches at 12 bases. V lost 2 bases, J lost 8 bases, and 13 bases stayed unmatched. Looked up from germline, CDR1 is MNHEY and CDR2 is SVGAGI. This CDR3 is 18 amino acids long.

At least ten counts were recorded for this clonotype. The chain combines TRBV4-3 with TRBJ1-3; D not certain. CDR3 length: 15 amino acids. V dropped 3 bases and J dropped 0 bases, with 9 bases sitting between them. From germline, CDR1 is LGHNA and CDR2 YSLEER. CDR3 amino acids: CASSQTSFSGNTIYF. The CDR3 DNA is TGCGCCAGCAGCCAGACGAGCTTCTCTGGAAACACCATATATTTT.

The chain has TRBV10-3 and TRBJ2-1, with a weak D call TRBD2 (5 bases). This CDR3 has 15 amino acids. V was pared by 7 bases and J by 0 bases, with 13 bases between. Germline CDR1 is ENHRY and CDR2 is SYGVKD. DNA for the CDR3: TGTGCCATCAATGGGAACGGGGTCTCCTACAATGAGCAGTTCTTC. Its translation is CAINGNGVSYNEQFF.

This clonotype was counted many times. The rearrangement links TRBV11-1 to TRBJ2-5; the D gene is possibly TRBD1 (6 bases). The J call is uncertain, as TRBJ2-1 better fits the DNA end. Germline lookup yields CDR1 SGHAT and CDR2 FQDESV (reference sequence). The CDR3 is made up of 13 amino acids. CDR3 residues: CASSLEQGNEQFF. Here the CDR3 DNA reads TGTGCCAGCAGCTTAGAACAGGGAAATGAGCAGTTCTTC.

V usage is TRBV6-5 and J usage is TRBJ1-2; D is ambiguous. The CDR3 length is 15 residues. CDR1 is MNHEY, CDR2 SVGAGI, per germline. V lost 0 bases to trimming and J lost 4 bases, with 12 bases between them. The CDR3: CASSYSARPGYGYTF. DNA for the CDR3: TGTGCCAGCAGTTACTCCGCCCGTCCTGGCTATGGCTACACCTTC.

This clonotype was counted between two and nine times. V is TRBV20-1 and J is TRBJ2-3; D uncertain. The CDR3 sequence is 11 residues long. Germline V gives CDR1 DFQATT, CDR2 SNEGSKA (reference sequence). The V end was cut by 4 bases, the J end by 5 bases, with 7 bases between. CDR3 DNA sequence: TGCAGTGCTAAAGTAAGAGATACGCAGTATTTT. Amino acid sequence: CSAKVRDTQYF.

This clonotype has more than one count but fewer than ten. The V and J genes are TRBV7-9 and TRBJ1-2, with a tentative D call TRBD1 (6 bases). The CDR3 runs 15 residues. V lost 2 bases and J 8 bases, leaving 18 bases between the germline ends. From germline, CDR1 is SEHNR and CDR2 FQNEAQ (reference sequence). Here the CDR3 DNA reads TGTGCCAGCAGCTTAAGCGTGTCAGGGGCGCAAGGCTACACCTTC. Protein sequence: CASSLSVSGAQGYTF.

This clonotype was observed a few times. The V gene is TRBV20-1, the J gene TRBJ2-5; D is possibly TRBD1 (5 bases). The J call could be wrong; TRBJ2-7 is a better fit for the DNA end. The CDR3 consists of 12 residues. CDR1 DFQATT and CDR2 SNEGSKA come from the germline V gene (reference sequence). DNA of the CDR3: TGCAGTGCTGACAGACAGCCCTACGAGCAGTACTTC. Protein product: CSADRQPYEQYF.

This clonotype showed up just a few times. The J gene is TRBJ2-1, the V gene TRBV2; D may correspond to TRBD1 or TRBD2 (5 bases each). V was trimmed by 7 bases and J by 5 bases, leaving 15 bases between them. The germline CDR1 and CDR2 sequences are SNHLY and FYNNEI. The CDR3 runs to 14 residues. In DNA form, the CDR3 reads TGTGCCAGCACCGACTACAACAGGAACAATGAGCAGTTCTTC. This sequence encodes CASTDYNRNNEQFF.